This entry is about one T cell receptor (beta chain). The sample is drawn from a study of blood T cell repertoires in COVID-19. Overall study context: Collection of acute and convalescent COVID-19 samples took place in the United States, Italy and Spain. PBMCs, B-cell-depleted T cells, or T cells were the source of the cDNA or gDNA that made up the material.

Assay: immunoSEQ multiplex PCR; the TCRdb copy retains only in-frame clones and omits some. The repertoire holds roughly 340,000 clones, around 87% seen once, with around 1.9% in the top ten. Trimming stripped 6 bases from V and 4 bases from J, with 10 bases between. This CDR3 has 13 amino acids. The germline V gene encodes CDR1 MNHNY and CDR2 SVGAGI (reference sequence). The rearrangement links TRBV6-6 to TRBJ2-1, with D unclear. Material for sequencing was PBMCs or T cells enriched from blood (not recorded which). This sequence originates from a middle-aged man in a cohort exposed to, infected with or recovered from COVID-19 (not recorded which). The DNA for the CDR3 is TGTGCCAGCAGCCAGTGGTTATACAATGAGCAGTTCTTC. Translated: CASSQWLYNEQFF.